This T cell receptor beta chain derives from a study of blood T cell repertoires in COVID-19. On the study more broadly: Spain, Italy and the United States supplied samples that represented acute and convalescent COVID-19. T cells, B-cell-depleted T cells, or PBMCs provided the cDNA or gDNA that served as material.

In the study's own analysis: Counts of nucleated cells, estimated from reference gene primer amplification, were obtained. Here immunoSEQ multiplex PCR was the method, and the copy in TCRdb shows in-frame clones only, minus some. The V and J calls and the clone size are those of that table, but D and trimming were determined from the DNA. Of around 140,000 clones listed, approximately 88% are singletons. This CDR3 contains 15 residues. The V and J ends lost 4 bases and 0 bases respectively, with 12 bases between them. Per the germline V gene, CDR1 is LGHDT and CDR2 is YNNKEL (reference sequence). This chain uses TRBV3-1 (or the pseudogene TRBV3-2) with TRBJ1-1; D remains ambiguous. The material sequenced was peripheral blood. The clonotype originates from a man aged 60 to 75 with active or convalescent COVID-19. The CDR3 coding sequence is TGTGCCAGCAGCCCCCGGGATGTTTTGAACACTGAAGCTTTCTTT. It is translated as CASSPRDVLNTEAFF.